The 17 T cell receptor beta chains listed next were all sequenced from one sample in a study of a mutant IDH1 vaccine in newly diagnosed glioma. Which antigens these TCRs recognize remains unknown. Noted time point: week 23, last vaccination. Topical imiquimod accompanied each vaccine dose, which consisted of 300 ug of mutant IDH1 20-mer peptide. Method: immunoSEQ multiplex PCR; TCRdb's copy keeps in-frame clones and lacks some. Of tens of thousands of clones listed, 75% to 85% are singletons. The sample was PBMCs, taken from a glioma patient whose treatment included an IDH1 peptide vaccine. These TCRs come from a man aged 35 to 55 with glioma.

There are a few counts of this clone. This chain connects TRBV2 to TRBJ2-4; 10 bases agree with TRBD1. CDR1 is SNHLY, CDR2 FYNNEI, per germline. There are 16 residues in the CDR3. Trimming took 4 bases from V and 8 from J; bases not matched to a gene: 11. The CDR3 is CASSGSDRGTRDIQYF. DNA of the CDR3: TGTGCCAGCAGTGGGTCGGACAGGGGGACGCGGGACATTCAGTACTTC. The whole variable domain, filled in from reference TRBV2 and TRBJ2-4, reads EPEVTQTPSHQVTQMGQEVILRCVPISNHLYFYWYRQILGQKVEFLVSFYNNEISEKSEIFDDQFSVERPDGSNFTLKIRSTKLEDSAMYFCASSGSDRGTRDIQYFGAGTRLSVL.

J is TRBJ2-7 and V is TRBV7-9, with TRBD1 matching over 8 bases. The CDR3 length is 12 residues. The V and J ends lost 5 bases and 12 bases, in that order; junction bases with no gene match: 9. Germline V gives CDR1 SEHNR, CDR2 FQNEAQ (reference sequence). The CDR3, as DNA: TGTGCCAGCAGCCCCGGCCGACAGGGGTCGTACTTC. Translation: CASSPGRQGSYF. The complete variable domain, with remaining parts taken from reference TRBV7-9 and TRBJ2-7, reads DTGVSQNPRHKITKRGQNVTFRCDPISEHNRLYWYRQTLGQGPEFLTYFQNEAQLEKSRLLSDRFSAERPKGSFSTLEIQRTEQGDSAMYLCASSPGRQGSYFGPGTRLTVT.

This clone was seen a handful of times. In DNA form, the CDR3 reads TGTGCCAGCAGCTTAGTGCCGGGACAGGGGTCTGGGGCCAACGTCCTGACTTTC. This gives the protein CASSLVPGQGSGANVLTF. The V gene is TRBV7-2, the J gene TRBJ2-6; 10 bases match TRBD1. The CDR3 spans 18 residues. Losses at the gene ends were 1 base for V and 1 base for J; bases not matched to a gene: 4. Germline CDR1 SGHTA, CDR2 FQGNSA. The variable domain in full, with the rest retrieved from reference TRBV7-2 and TRBJ2-6, is GAGVSQSPSNKVTEKGKDVELRCDPISGHTALYWYRQSLGQGLEFLIYFQGNSAPDKSGLPSDRFSAERTGGSVSTLTIQRTQQEDSAVYLCASSLVPGQGSGANVLTFGAGSRLTVL.

The chain carries TRBV15 and TRBJ1-4; D is undetermined. CDR1 is LNHNV, CDR2 YYDKDF, per germline (reference sequence). The ends were cut back, 0 bases at V and 13 bases at J, with 21 bases in the middle. CDR3 size: 16 residues. The CDR3 loop is CATSREFGGQAGGLFF. The CDR3 bases are TGTGCCACCAGCAGAGAGTTCGGAGGGCAGGCGGGTGGACTGTTTTTT. Variable domain in full (rest from reference TRBV15 and TRBJ1-4): DAMVIQNPRYQVTQFGKPVTLSCSQTLNHNVMYWYQQKSSQAPKLLFHYYDKDFNNEADTPDNFQSRRPNTSFCFLDIRSPGLGDTAMYLCATSREFGGQAGGLFFGSGTQLSVL.

The rearrangement uses TRBV11-1 and TRBJ2-5; 7 nucleotides agree with TRBD2. Trimming at V came to 3 bases and at J to 5 bases, leaving 9 bases not matched to a gene. Germline V lookup: CDR1 SGHAT, CDR2 FQDESV (reference sequence). This CDR3 spans 15 amino acids. The CDR3, as DNA: TGTGCCAGCAGCTTTCATCGCGGGAGTGGGGAGACCCAGTACTTC. The encoded protein is CASSFHRGSGETQYF.

V and J are TRBV9 and TRBJ2-3, with 8 bases matching TRBD1. With V trimmed by 5 bases and J by 6 bases, 2 bases remained unmatched. The germline V gene encodes CDR1 SGDLS and CDR2 YYNGEE. The CDR3 sequence is 12 residues long. CDR3 in amino acids: CASSQGADTQYF. The CDR3 DNA sequence: TGTGCCAGCAGTCAGGGGGCGGATACGCAGTATTTT.

The gene calls are TRBV7-9 and TRBJ2-3, with TRBD2 matching over 13 bases. Germline CDR1 and CDR2: SEHNR and FQNEAQ (reference sequence). The CDR3 length is 17 residues. The ends lost 4 bases at V and 0 bases at J; junction bases unmatched: 4. CDR3 sequence (DNA): TGTGCCAGCAGCTCCGGACTAGCGGGGGCGAGCACAGATACGCAGTATTTT. It codes for CASSSGLAGASTDTQYF.

About this clone itself: The junction departs from germline at one end; a sequencing error may be responsible. The J gene is TRBJ2-7, the V gene TRBV6-1; D is uncertain. The CDR3 is 14 amino acids. In germline, CDR1 is MNHNS, CDR2 SASEGT. This CDR3 reads CASSRLKTALTVLF. CDR3 sequence (DNA): TGTGCCAGCAGCCGCCTAAAAACAGCTCTAACGGTCTTATTC.

This chain links TRBV10-3 with TRBJ2-1; 13 positions match TRBD2. The V gene end was trimmed by 2 bases and the J gene end by 7 bases; junction bases not matched to a gene: 8. The CDR3 totals 17 residues. The germline V gene encodes CDR1 ENHRY and CDR2 SYGVKD. CDR3 protein: CAISEGLAGEDGNEQFF. The CDR3, as DNA: TGTGCCATCAGTGAGGGACTAGCGGGGGAAGACGGGAATGAGCAGTTCTTC.

This sequence joins TRBV7-2 and TRBJ2-2; possibly TRBD1 for D (6 bases). The CDR3 sequence is 15 residues long. Trimming shortened V by 2 bases and J by 1 base, and 8 bases separated the two germline ends. Germline V CDR1 and CDR2: SGHTA, FQGNSA. CDR3 residues: CASSLRDMNTGELFF. CDR3 coding DNA: TGTGCCAGCAGCTTACGGGACATGAACACCGGGGAGCTGTTTTTT.

The V gene is TRBV27, the J gene TRBJ1-4; unclear D gene. Trimming left V 1 base short and J 5 bases short, with 11 bases between. Germline V CDR1 and CDR2: MNHEY, SMNVEV (reference sequence). The CDR3 runs to 15 residues. The CDR3 DNA sequence: TGTGCCAGCAGTTTATTGGGCCGCCTCAATGAAAAACTGTTTTTT. Amino acid sequence: CASSLLGRLNEKLFF.

The chain combines TRBV9 with TRBJ1-2; D not resolved. The germline gives CDR1 SGDLS, CDR2 YYNGEE. This CDR3 has 15 residues. Trimming pared 0 bases from V and 0 bases from J, leaving 9 bases between. The CDR3, as DNA: TGTGCCAGCAGCGTAGGTACACCCGCTAACTATGGCTACACCTTC. Its translation is CASSVGTPANYGYTF.

J is TRBJ2-5 and V is TRBV11-2; TRBD1 agrees at 7 bases. V shed 1 base, J shed 4 bases, and the junction held 3 bases outside the gene matches. From germline, CDR1 is SGHAT and CDR2 FQNNGV. The CDR3 is 14 residues long. Here the CDR3 DNA reads TGTGCCAGCAGCTTAGGGACAGGACGAGAGACCCAGTACTTC. This gives the protein CASSLGTGRETQYF.

The gene calls are TRBV7-2 and TRBJ2-7; 9 nucleotides agree with TRBD2. The V gene end was trimmed by 0 bases and the J gene end by 4 bases; junction bases not matched to a gene: 4. Germline V gene lookup returns CDR1 SGHTA and CDR2 FQGNSA. The CDR3 runs to 15 residues. For the CDR3, the DNA is TGTGCCAGCAGCTTAGCGGCGGGAGGGGGTTACGAGCAGTACTTC. Translation gives CASSLAAGGGYEQYF.

Only a few counts were recorded for this clone. The rearrangement uses TRBV6-5 and TRBJ1-5, with 8 bases matching TRBD1. This CDR3 is built from 15 residues. Trimming at V came to 6 bases and at J to 4 bases, leaving 8 bases not matched to a gene. CDR1 and CDR2 (germline): MNHEY, SVGAGI. DNA of the CDR3: TGTGCCAGCAGCGCGACAGGGGTTGGGAATCAGCCCCAGCATTTT. Its translation is CASSATGVGNQPQHF.

The gene calls are TRBV7-9 and TRBJ1-6; the match to TRBD1 covers 9 bases. The V segment lost 10 bases and the J segment 8 bases; nucleotides outside the gene matches: 12. The CDR3 is 15 amino acids. Per germline, CDR1 SEHNR and CDR2 FQNEAQ (reference sequence). The CDR3 nucleotides are TGTGCCATACCTCCACCGGGACAGGGTTATTCACCCCTCCACTTT. This sequence encodes CAIPPPGQGYSPLHF.

This clone was seen a single time. The chain joins TRBV7-2 to TRBJ2-1, with D perhaps matching TRBD1 (8 bases). V lost 0 bases and J 7 bases, leaving 13 bases between the germline ends. Looked up from germline, CDR1 is SGHTA and CDR2 is FQGNSA. The CDR3 consists of 15 residues. CDR3 sequence reads: CASSLADRGGNEQFF. The CDR3 DNA follows: TGTGCCAGCAGCTTAGCCGACAGGGGAGGGAATGAGCAGTTCTTC.